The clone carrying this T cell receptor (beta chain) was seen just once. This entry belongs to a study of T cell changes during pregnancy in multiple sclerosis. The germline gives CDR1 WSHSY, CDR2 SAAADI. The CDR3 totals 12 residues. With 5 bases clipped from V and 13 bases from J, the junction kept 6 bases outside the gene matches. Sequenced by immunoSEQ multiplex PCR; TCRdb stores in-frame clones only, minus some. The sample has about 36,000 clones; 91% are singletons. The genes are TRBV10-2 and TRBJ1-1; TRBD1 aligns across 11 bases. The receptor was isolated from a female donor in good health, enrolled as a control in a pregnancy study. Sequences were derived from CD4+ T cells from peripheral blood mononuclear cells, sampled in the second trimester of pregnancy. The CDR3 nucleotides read TGCGCCAGCAGTTTGGACAGGGGGCAAGGTTTCTTT. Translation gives CASSLDRGQGFF.